The next 14 T cell receptor beta chains were all read from a single sample in a study of shared clonotypes between healthy human individuals (dated by TCRdb to 2018 to 2020). The library relied on the immunoSEQ multiplex PCR assay. The clones in this table, taken by TCRdb from immuneACCESS, are in-frame only. Not every clone is retained; where verified, under half of the shortfall comes from an unresolved V gene, and the cause of the rest is unknown. Present in this sample are about 2,500,000 clones, roughly 92% of which were seen just once. Together, the top ten hold 0.13% to 0.15% of the sample. The sequenced sample consisted of naive CD4+ T cells sorted from blood. The cell subset or site label for this specimen denotes: CD45RA+ positively selected. These TCRs come from a man aged 18 to 30 in good health.

The chain is built from TRBV18 and TRBJ2-3; TRBD2 matches at 10 bases. This CDR3 contains 15 residues. Germline lookup yields CDR1 KGHSH and CDR2 LQKENI. Losses at the gene ends were 6 bases for V and 5 bases for J; bases not matched to a gene: 8. The CDR3 reads CASSLTSGAGDTQYF. DNA of the CDR3: TGTGCCAGCTCCCTCACTAGCGGGGCCGGAGATACGCAGTATTTT.

V usage is TRBV7-2 and J usage is TRBJ2-4, with TRBD1 identical over 7 bases. V shed 1 base, J shed 14 bases, and the junction held 8 bases outside the gene matches. The CDR3 runs 13 residues. CDR1 is SGHTA, CDR2 FQGNSA, per germline. The DNA for the CDR3 is TGTGCCAGCAGCTTAGGGCTTGACAGGGTAAAGTACTTC. This codes for CASSLGLDRVKYF.

The rearrangement uses TRBV28 and TRBJ1-2; D possibly corresponds to TRBD1 (5 bases). CDR3 length equals 15 residues. Trimming took 5 bases from V and 2 from J, leaving 15 bases between them. Germline CDR1 MDHEN, CDR2 SYDVKM. The CDR3 DNA sequence: TGTGCCAGCAGTCGTTCTGGGACGACGAACTATGGCTACACCTTC. Amino acids: CASSRSGTTNYGYTF.

The gene calls are TRBV13 and TRBJ2-3, with TRBD1 identical over 7 bases. From germline, CDR1 is PRHDT and CDR2 FYEKMQ (reference sequence). The CDR3 sequence is 14 residues long. The V and J ends lost 4 bases and 1 base, in that order; junction bases with no gene match: 2. DNA for the CDR3: TGTGCCAGCAGCTCTGGACAGGGCACAGATACGCAGTATTTT. This encodes CASSSGQGTDTQYF.

In this sample, this clone turned up once. Additional DNA sequences in this sample encode the identical CDR3. The chain employs TRBV6-1 and TRBJ1-2; 9 bases are shared with TRBD1. The germline CDR1 and CDR2 sequences are MNHNS and SASEGT. Trimming took 3 bases from V and 0 from J; bases not matched to a gene: 5. The CDR3 consists of 16 residues. The CDR3 loop is CASSELGQGANYGYTF. DNA for the CDR3: TGTGCCAGCAGTGAGTTGGGACAGGGAGCTAACTATGGCTACACCTTC.

This clone was observed once. The V and J genes are TRBV7-2 and TRBJ2-4, with 9 positions matching TRBD2. The V and J ends lost 2 bases and 14 bases, in that order; junction bases with no gene match: 7. The germline V gene encodes CDR1 SGHTA and CDR2 FQGNSA. The CDR3 sequence is 13 residues long. CDR3: CASSLLTSGRKYF. The CDR3 nucleotides are TGTGCCAGCAGCTTACTGACTAGCGGTCGTAAGTACTTC.

The rearrangement links TRBV28 to TRBJ1-6; TRBD1 matches at 10 bases. The CDR3 extends over 20 amino acids. Germline trimming cut 5 bases from V and 1 base from J; bases unmatched to any gene: 14. Looked up from germline, CDR1 is MDHEN and CDR2 is SYDVKM. The CDR3 DNA reads TGTGCCAGCAGTCAAGGGACAGGGGAAAGGGGCAGGTCCTATAATTCACCCCTCCACTTT. Translated, it gives CASSQGTGERGRSYNSPLHF.

The V and J genes are TRBV30 and TRBJ2-1; possible D gene TRBD2, 6 bases. The ends were cut back, 2 bases at V and 4 bases at J, with 15 bases in the middle. Germline V gene data show CDR1 as GTSNPN and CDR2 as SVGIG (reference sequence). CDR3 size: 15 residues. Written as DNA, the CDR3 is TGTGCCTGGAGTCCGAGGCGGGGCGCTTACAATGAGCAGTTCTTC. It yields the protein CAWSPRRGAYNEQFF. Drawing the rest from reference TRBV30 and TRBJ2-1, the complete variable domain is SQTIHQWPATLVQPVGSPLSLECTVEGTSNPNLYWYRQAAGRGLQLLFYSVGIGQISSEVPQNLSASRPQDRQFILSSKKLLLSDSGFYLCAWSPRRGAYNEQFFGPGTRLTVL.

The rearrangement links TRBV7-2 to TRBJ2-7, with D unclear. V lost 1 base, J lost 3 bases, and 13 bases lay in between. This CDR3 region has 15 residues. The germline V gene has CDR1 SGHTA and CDR2 FQGNSA. CDR3 sequence (DNA): TGTGCCAGCAGCTTAGATTGGTACTACATCTACGAGCAGTACTTC. Protein: CASSLDWYYIYEQYF.

This chain connects TRBV7-2 to TRBJ1-2; 10 nucleotides align to TRBD1. In germline, CDR1 is SGHTA, CDR2 FQGNSA. This CDR3 has 15 amino acids. The J segment lost 8 bases and the V segment lost 1 base, leaving 7 bases of the junction unmatched. The CDR3 protein is CASSLEGTGARGYTF. For the CDR3, the DNA is TGTGCCAGCAGCTTAGAGGGGACAGGGGCGCGAGGCTACACCTTC.

A remark on this clone: Sequence at one end of the junction differs from germline and may be a read error. The V call is TRBV5-5, the J call TRBJ2-5; 9 bases line up with TRBD1. Germline V gives CDR1 SGHKS, CDR2 YYEKEE (reference sequence). The CDR3 has 14 amino acids. The CDR3 loop reads CASSYRTGEETQYF. For the CDR3, the DNA is TGTGCCAGCAGCTACAGGACAGGGGAAGAAACCCAGTACTTC.

This rearrangement joins TRBV19 to TRBJ2-7, with D perhaps TRBD1 (6 bases). V lost 5 bases to trimming and J lost 5 bases, with 16 bases between them. Germline V gene data show CDR1 as LNHDA and CDR2 as SQIVND (reference sequence). CDR3 length: 14 residues. The CDR3 coding sequence is TGTGCCAGTAGTGAGGTGGGGGACACCAACGAGCAGTACTTC. It specifies CASSEVGDTNEQYF.

V gene TRBV7-2 combines with J gene TRBJ2-3; tentatively, D is TRBD2 (5 bases). CDR1 is SGHTA and CDR2 is FQGNSA in the germline V gene. The CDR3 covers 15 residues. V was pared by 5 bases and J by 2 bases, with 14 bases between. In DNA, the CDR3 is TGTGCCAGCAGCCCTCAGAGGGCCTCCACAGATACGCAGTATTTT. Translating it yields CASSPQRASTDTQYF.

The chain uses TRBV7-2 and TRBJ2-5; 7 nucleotides match TRBD2. Germline CDR1 is SGHTA and CDR2 is FQGNSA. J lost 7 bases, V lost 5 bases, and 16 bases had no gene match. The CDR3 totals 16 residues. CDR3 amino acids: CASSPGIGAGEGTQYF. As DNA, the CDR3 is TGTGCCAGCAGCCCAGGGATTGGGGCGGGAGAAGGGACCCAGTACTTC.